A single sample is the source of the 9 T cell receptor beta chains below, sequenced in a study of monozygotic twins with inflammatory bowel disease. TCRdb re-called the 5' RACE reads, yielding one record per CDR3 amino acid sequence without DNA. The sample table sets out nearly 450,000 distinct CDR3 sequences. The sequenced material came from blood. The source of these receptors is a human donor with ulcerative colitis or Crohn's disease, or a healthy co-twin of an affected twin (not recorded which).

The chain joins TRBV6-2 or TRBV6-3 to TRBJ2-3; TCRdb's D call of TRBD2 is untestable without DNA. CDR3 size: 17 residues. The germline V gene encodes CDR1 MNHEY and CDR2 SVGEGT. The CDR3 sequence is CASSRDTSGRPADTQYF.

The CDR3 loop is CASSPSKGDTQYF. The rearrangement links TRBV18 to TRBJ2-3. This CDR3 is 13 amino acids long. In germline, CDR1 is KGHSH, CDR2 LQKENI. The full variable domain, its missing parts supplied by reference TRBV18 and TRBJ2-3, is NAGVMQNPRHLVRRRGQEARLRCSPMKGHSHVYWYRQLPEEGLKFMVYLQKENIIDESGMPKERFSAEFPKEGPSILRIQQVVRGDSAAYFCASSPSKGDTQYFGPGTRLTVL.

The chain has TRBV12-3 or TRBV12-4 and TRBJ1-1; TCRdb indicates TRBD1, and absent DNA this call remains unverified. This CDR3 has 11 amino acids. The CDR3 spells CASRGQLEAFF.

V gene TRBV5-1 combines with J gene TRBJ2-4; TCRdb gives TRBD1 as the D gene, but with no DNA this cannot be confirmed. In germline, CDR1 is SGHRS, CDR2 YFSETQ. CDR3 length: 14 amino acids. The CDR3 loop is CASSLEGAKNIQYF.

This chain uses TRBV6-4 with TRBJ2-5; the TRBD1 assignment by TCRdb is unverifiable without DNA. Germline V gene sequence: CDR1 MRHNA, CDR2 SNTAGT. This CDR3 has 14 amino acids. CDR3 sequence reads: CASTRLGGLETQYF.

The chain employs TRBV3-1 and TRBJ1-1; as DNA is missing, the TRBD1 call by TCRdb cannot be tested. Germline V gene lookup returns CDR1 LGHDT and CDR2 YNNKEL (reference sequence). The CDR3 spans 14 residues. CDR3 residues: CASSQQGSGTEAFF. Combining the CDR3 with reference TRBV3-1 and TRBJ1-1 gives the whole variable domain DTAVSQTPKYLVTQMGNDKSIKCEQNLGHDTMYWYKQDSKKFLKIMFSYNNKELIINETVPNRFSPKSPDKAHLNLHINSLELGDSAVYFCASSQQGSGTEAFFGQGTRLTVV.

The gene calls are TRBV12-3 or TRBV12-4 and TRBJ1-5. The CDR3 runs to 15 residues. The CDR3: CASSLAGSGNQPQHF.

The rearrangement joins TRBV5-4 to TRBJ1-2; lacking DNA, the TRBD1 call made by TCRdb goes unchecked. Germline CDR1 reads SGHNT; CDR2 reads YYREEE (reference sequence). The CDR3 consists of 13 residues. CDR3 in amino acids: CASSLEQGNGYTF.

The chain combines TRBV20-1 with TRBJ2-1; TCRdb's D call of TRBD2 is untestable without DNA. This CDR3 is 15 amino acids long. Germline-derived CDR1 and CDR2 are DFQATT and SNEGSKA (reference sequence). CDR3 region: CSAVDYSRDYNEQFF.